A single sample gave rise to the 15 T cell receptor beta chains below, sequenced in a study of blood T cell repertoires in COVID-19. Generated by immunoSEQ multiplex PCR, the TCRdb table keeps only in-frame clones and is missing some. Of about 250,000 clones listed, roughly 85% were seen once; the top ten hold around 10%. Sequences were obtained from PBMCs or T cells enriched from blood (not recorded which). The receptor source for this set is a woman aged 50 to 65 with acute COVID-19.

The chain couples TRBV10-2 to TRBJ1-4; TRBD1 agrees at 8 bases. CDR1 is WSHSY, CDR2 SAAADI, per germline. The CDR3 is 16 amino acids. After removal of 3 bases from V and 8 bases from J, the junction contained 11 bases not matched to a gene. In nucleotides, the CDR3 is TGCGCCAGCAGTGAACAGGGGGAACCCTTGGGGGAAAAACTGTTTTTT. Residues: CASSEQGEPLGEKLFF.

This sequence joins TRBV11-2 and TRBJ2-7; D is possibly TRBD1 (6 bases). With 6 bases removed from V and 4 bases from J, the gap between germline ends came to 22 bases. Germline lookup yields CDR1 SGHAT and CDR2 FQNNGV. The CDR3 runs 16 residues. CDR3 in DNA: TGTGCCAGCAGGACCCTAGGGGGAAGAGGGTCTTACGAGCAGTACTTC. It is translated as CASRTLGGRGSYEQYF.

CDR3 in DNA: TGTGCCAGCAGCCAACCAAGGGAGGATACCACCTTC. Translation gives CASSQPREDTTF. J is TRBJ1-2 and V is TRBV3-1 (or the pseudogene TRBV3-2), with D hard to call. Germline CDR1 is LGHDT and CDR2 is YNNKEL (reference sequence). V gave up 2 bases and J gave up 13 bases, with 14 bases separating them. The CDR3 is 12 amino acids.

This chain connects TRBV6-5 to TRBJ1-1; the D is unclear. The ends were cut back, 5 bases at V and 1 base at J, with 14 bases in the middle. The CDR3 is 15 residues long. Per the germline V gene, CDR1 is MNHEY and CDR2 is SVGAGI. The CDR3 region is CASSPHGTGNTEAFF. The CDR3 nucleotides read TGTGCCAGCAGTCCCCACGGAACGGGGAACACTGAAGCTTTCTTT.

Written as DNA, the CDR3 is TGTGCCAGCAGCTTAGTCGGGAACACTGAAGCTTTCTTT. Translated: CASSLVGNTEAFF. The chain uses TRBV7-9 and TRBJ1-1; no firm D call. The CDR3 consists of 13 residues. Germline V gene lookup returns CDR1 SEHNR and CDR2 FQNEAQ (reference sequence). The V gene lost 1 base and the J gene lost 1 base, with 4 bases spanning the gap.

This clone appeared a few times. The V and J genes are TRBV19 and TRBJ2-2; the D gene is possibly TRBD2 (6 bases). The CDR3 loop spans 15 amino acids. V lost 1 base to trimming and J lost 7 bases, with 13 bases between them. From germline, CDR1 is LNHDA and CDR2 SQIVND (reference sequence). Written as DNA, the CDR3 is TGTGCCAGTAGTATAGGGGTCCGGGAGATCGGGGAGCTGTTTTTT. It yields the protein CASSIGVREIGELFF.

J is TRBJ1-3 and V is TRBV5-1; the D is unclear. The V gene's germline CDR1 is SGHRS and CDR2 YFSETQ. Trimming cost V 4 bases and J 0 bases, with 8 bases left between them. This CDR3 contains 14 residues. This CDR3 reads CASSLGPSGNTIYF. The CDR3 DNA is TGCGCCAGCAGCCTTGGCCCCTCTGGAAACACCATATATTTT. The whole variable domain, filled in from reference TRBV5-1 and TRBJ1-3, reads KAGVTQTPRYLIKTRGQQVTLSCSPISGHRSVSWYQQTPGQGLQFLFEYFSETQRNKGNFPGRFSGRQFSNSRSEMNVSTLELGDSALYLCASSLGPSGNTIYFGEGSWLTVV.

The chain is built from TRBV16 and TRBJ1-4; D uncertain. CDR3 length: 14 residues. Germline CDR1 is KGHSY and CDR2 is FQNENV. Trimming stripped 2 bases from V and 8 bases from J, with 12 bases between. The CDR3 sequence is CASSQRPGGEKLFF. The CDR3 nucleotides are TGTGCCAGCAGCCAAAGGCCGGGCGGGGAAAAACTGTTTTTT.

V gene TRBV2 combines with J gene TRBJ1-4; TRBD1 is a possible D gene (6 bases). Germline loops: CDR1 SNHLY, CDR2 FYNNEI. The CDR3 has 16 amino acids. V was trimmed by 2 bases and J by 1 base, leaving 11 bases between them. The CDR3 is CASSERGAGTNEKLFF. The CDR3 DNA follows: TGTGCCAGCAGTGAACGGGGGGCAGGAACTAATGAAAAACTGTTTTTT.

The V gene is TRBV4-1, the J gene TRBJ1-3; D uncertain. Trimming stripped 0 bases from V and 4 bases from J, with 16 bases between. This CDR3 region has 17 residues. The germline V gene has CDR1 MGHRA and CDR2 YSYEKL. The CDR3: CASSQDPRGGPGNTIYF. Written as DNA, the CDR3 is TGCGCCAGCAGCCAAGATCCCCGCGGTGGCCCGGGAAACACCATATATTTT.

V usage is TRBV4-3 and J usage is TRBJ1-3, with D possibly being TRBD1 (5 bases). Germline CDR1 is LGHNA and CDR2 is YSLEER. This CDR3 contains 16 residues. Trimming pared 0 bases from V and 0 bases from J, leaving 9 bases between. CDR3: CASSQDWGISGNTIYF. Here the CDR3 DNA reads TGCGCCAGCAGCCAAGATTGGGGCATCTCTGGAAACACCATATATTTT.

Note on this clone: Other DNA sequences in this specimen translate into the identical CDR3. The chain couples TRBV18 to TRBJ2-2; a weak D match, TRBD2 (5 bases). The V and J ends lost 2 bases and 5 bases respectively, with 6 bases between them. The CDR3 loop spans 13 amino acids. Germline V gives CDR1 KGHSH, CDR2 LQKENI. In DNA, the CDR3 is TGTGCCAGCTCACCAAGGGAGACCGGGGAGCTGTTTTTT. Amino acids: CASSPRETGELFF.

V gene TRBV19 combines with J gene TRBJ1-4; D call uncertain. Trimming shortened V by 3 bases and J by 7 bases, and 15 bases separated the two germline ends. Germline-derived CDR1 and CDR2 are LNHDA and SQIVND (reference sequence). The CDR3 contains 15 residues. The CDR3 DNA follows: TGTGCCAGTAGTATTACGGGCGCCGCGGGTGAAAAACTGTTTTTT. Translation gives CASSITGAAGEKLFF. The full variable domain, in which reference TRBV19 and TRBJ1-4 provide the parts outside the CDR3, is DGGITQSPKYLFRKEGQNVTLSCEQNLNHDAMYWYRQDPGQGLRLIYYSQIVNDFQKGDIAEGYSVSREKKESFPLTVTSAQKNPTAFYLCASSITGAAGEKLFFGSGTQLSVL.

This clone was counted a few times. Here the CDR3 DNA reads TGTGCCAGCAGTACGGACAGGGCGAACACCGGGGAGCTGTTTTTT. Translating it yields CASSTDRANTGELFF. The chain carries TRBV2 and TRBJ2-2, with 8 bases that match TRBD1. Per germline, CDR1 SNHLY and CDR2 FYNNEI. V was pared by 5 bases and J by 0 bases, with 2 bases of the junction left unmatched. There are 15 residues in the CDR3. Using reference TRBV2 and TRBJ2-2 for the parts outside the CDR3, the full variable domain is EPEVTQTPSHQVTQMGQEVILRCVPISNHLYFYWYRQILGQKVEFLVSFYNNEISEKSEIFDDQFSVERPDGSNFTLKIRSTKLEDSAMYFCASSTDRANTGELFFGEGSRLTVL.

This clone appeared a single time. V usage is TRBV19 and J usage is TRBJ1-5; the D is unclear. The CDR3 runs to 13 residues. V was shortened by 7 bases and J by 5 bases, with 12 bases between the two germline ends. Germline-derived CDR1 and CDR2 are LNHDA and SQIVND (reference sequence). The DNA for the CDR3 is TGTGCCAGTACCCCTCGTCCCCATCAGCCCCAGCATTTT. Protein sequence: CASTPRPHQPQHF.